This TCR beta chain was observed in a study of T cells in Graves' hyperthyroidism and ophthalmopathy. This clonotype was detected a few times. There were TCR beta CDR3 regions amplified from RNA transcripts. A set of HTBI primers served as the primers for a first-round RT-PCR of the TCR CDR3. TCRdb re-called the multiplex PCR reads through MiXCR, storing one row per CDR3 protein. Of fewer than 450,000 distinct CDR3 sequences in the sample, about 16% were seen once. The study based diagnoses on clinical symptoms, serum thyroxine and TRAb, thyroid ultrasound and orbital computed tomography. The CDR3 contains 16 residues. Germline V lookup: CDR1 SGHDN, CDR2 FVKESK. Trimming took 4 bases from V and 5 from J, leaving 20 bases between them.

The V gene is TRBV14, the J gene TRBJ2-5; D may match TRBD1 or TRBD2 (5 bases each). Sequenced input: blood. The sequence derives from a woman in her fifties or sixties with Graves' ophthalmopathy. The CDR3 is CASSPLRGGPAETQYF. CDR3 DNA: TGTGCCAGCAGCCCGCTGAGGGGCGGGCCCGCTGAGACCCAGTACTTC.